Below, 21 T cell receptor beta chains from the same sample are listed, as sequenced in a study of T cells in Graves' hyperthyroidism and ophthalmopathy. The source material, RNA transcripts, was used to amplify TCR beta CDR3 regions. A first-round RT-PCR of the TCR CDR3 used the HTBI primer set. Each CDR3 protein gets one entry after TCRdb re-called the multiplex PCR reads with MiXCR. The sample lists approximately 600,000 distinct CDR3 sequences, around 16% seen once, with less than 4.5% in the top ten. The specimen sequenced was blood. The receptors here all came from a woman under 40 with Graves' hyperthyroidism.

This clonotype appeared many times. The chain couples TRBV12-3 or TRBV12-4 to TRBJ2-1; D is unresolved. Between the trimmed V and J ends, which lost 2 bases and 2 bases, there was a span of 7 bases. The length of the CDR3 is 14 residues. CDR3: CASSLRSPYNEQFF. The CDR3 coding sequence is TGTGCCAGCAGTTTACGGTCCCCCTACAATGAGCAGTTCTTC.

This clonotype has ten or more counts. The chain links TRBV11-3 to TRBJ2-3; possibly TRBD1 for D (6 bases). Germline CDR1 and CDR2: SGHNT and YENEEA. The CDR3 consists of 16 residues. V lost 1 base and J 3 bases, leaving 14 bases between the germline ends. CDR3 residues: CASSLGRQVRTDTQYF. CDR3 nucleotides: TGTGCCAGCAGCTTAGGACGACAGGTCAGGACAGATACGCAGTATTTT. The full variable domain, completed using reference TRBV11-3 and TRBJ2-3, is EAGVVQSPRYKIIEKKQPVAFWCNPISGHNTLYWYLQNLGQGPELLIRYENEEAVDDSQLPKDRFSAERLKGVDSTLKIQPAELGDSAVYLCASSLGRQVRTDTQYFGPGTRLTVL.

This clonotype was counted ten times or more. The rearrangement joins TRBV30 to TRBJ1-5; D may be TRBD1 (5 bases). Per germline, CDR1 GTSNPN and CDR2 SVGIG (reference sequence). Deletions cut 0 bases from V and 2 bases from J, with 8 bases between. The length of the CDR3 is 14 residues. In DNA form, the CDR3 reads TGTGCCTGGAGTGTGAGAGGGGGCAATCAGCCCCAGCATTTT. Amino acid sequence: CAWSVRGGNQPQHF.

This clonotype was recorded many times. V usage is TRBV2 and J usage is TRBJ2-5; TRBD1 or TRBD2 may be the D gene (6 bases each). CDR1 and CDR2 (germline): SNHLY, FYNNEI. The CDR3 spans 14 residues. Trimming took 6 bases from V and 1 from J, leaving 12 bases between them. This CDR3 is CASREGGTQETQYF. The DNA of the CDR3 is TGTGCCAGCAGGGAGGGGGGCACCCAAGAGACCCAGTACTTC.

DNA for the CDR3: TGTGCCAGCATTGGACTTACCTACAATGAGCAGTTCTTC. Translation gives CASIGLTYNEQFF. This chain joins TRBV6-1 and TRBJ2-1; D is perhaps TRBD2 (5 bases). Germline V gives CDR1 MNHNS, CDR2 SASEGT. Trimming took 7 bases from V and 2 from J, leaving 9 bases between them. The CDR3 is 13 amino acids.

The gene calls are TRBV5-1 and TRBJ2-3; the D is unclear. Germline CDR1 reads SGHRS; CDR2 reads YFSETQ. This CDR3 is built from 17 residues. The V and J ends lost 3 bases and 1 base respectively, with 18 bases between them. The CDR3: CASSSTHRTFGTDTQYF. As DNA, the CDR3 is TGCGCCAGCAGCTCGACCCACAGAACCTTCGGCACAGATACGCAGTATTTT. The variable domain in full, with the rest retrieved from reference TRBV5-1 and TRBJ2-3, is KAGVTQTPRYLIKTRGQQVTLSCSPISGHRSVSWYQQTPGQGLQFLFEYFSETQRNKGNFPGRFSGRQFSNSRSEMNVSTLELGDSALYLCASSSTHRTFGTDTQYFGPGTRLTVL.

This clonotype showed up just once. The CDR3 bases are TGTGCCAGCATGTGGGACGGGAATAATGAAAAACTGTTTTTT. Translation gives CASMWDGNNEKLFF. This chain connects TRBV28 to TRBJ1-4; D may be TRBD1 (5 bases). This CDR3 is 14 amino acids long. Germline V gene lookup returns CDR1 MDHEN and CDR2 SYDVKM. Trimming took 7 bases from V and 4 from J, leaving 13 bases between them.

The rearrangement uses TRBV7-6 and TRBJ2-5; D is unclear. The CDR3 is 14 residues long. From germline, CDR1 is SGHVS and CDR2 FNYEAQ. With 6 bases removed from V and 3 bases from J, the gap between germline ends came to 14 bases. CDR3 in DNA: TGTGCCAGCAGACCGTTCGGGCCAGAAGAGACCCAGTACTTC. This encodes CASRPFGPEETQYF.

This clonotype was detected a few times. The chain uses TRBV7-9 and TRBJ2-3; D gene uncertain. V was shortened by 8 bases and J by 6 bases, with 9 bases between the two germline ends. The CDR3 has 11 amino acids. Germline V lookup: CDR1 SEHNR, CDR2 FQNEAQ (reference sequence). CDR3 amino acids: CASRQGDTQYF. The DNA for the CDR3 is TGTGCCAGCCGCCAAGGGGATACGCAGTATTTT.

This clonotype turned up a few times. CDR3 sequence: CASRHRTGSHTEAFF. In DNA, the CDR3 is TGTGCCAGCAGGCACCGGACAGGGAGTCACACTGAAGCTTTCTTT. J is TRBJ1-1 and V is TRBV28; 8 bases are shared with TRBD1. Germline-derived CDR1 and CDR2 are MDHEN and SYDVKM. CDR3 size: 15 residues. Losses at the gene ends were 6 bases for V and 3 bases for J; bases not matched to a gene: 9. The complete variable domain, with remaining parts taken from reference TRBV28 and TRBJ1-1, reads DVKVTQSSRYLVKRTGEKVFLECVQDMDHENMFWYRQDPGLGLRLIYFSYDVKMKEKGDIPEGYSVSREKKERFSLILESASTNQTSMYLCASRHRTGSHTEAFFGQGTRLTVV.

This clonotype was found many times. J is TRBJ1-5 and V is TRBV19; 7 bases are a match to TRBD1. This CDR3 comprises 15 residues. With V trimmed by 4 bases and J by 5 bases, 8 bases remained unmatched. CDR1 LNHDA and CDR2 SQIVND come from the germline V gene (reference sequence). The CDR3 DNA reads as TGTGCCAGTAGTACAACCTTACAGGGGTATCAGCCCCAGCATTTT. Translation: CASSTTLQGYQPQHF. Supplemented by reference TRBV19 and TRBJ1-5, the full variable domain reads DGGITQSPKYLFRKEGQNVTLSCEQNLNHDAMYWYRQDPGQGLRLIYYSQIVNDFQKGDIAEGYSVSREKKESFPLTVTSAQKNPTAFYLCASSTTLQGYQPQHFGDGTRLSIL.

The rearrangement joins TRBV5-4 to TRBJ2-1, with D possibly being TRBD2 (6 bases). The CDR3 has 15 amino acids. Deletions cut 3 bases from V and 4 bases from J, with 14 bases between. CDR1 is SGHNT and CDR2 is YYREEE in the germline V gene (reference sequence). The CDR3 region has the DNA TGTGCCAGCAGCTGGGGCCTAGCGCGATACAATGAGCAGTTCTTC. It is translated as CASSWGLARYNEQFF.

The CDR3 bases are TGTGCCAGCAGCTTACAGTATAGGGATACGCAGTATTTT. Translating gives CASSLQYRDTQYF. The chain carries TRBV9 and TRBJ2-3; D is ambiguous. CDR1 and CDR2 from the germline V gene are SGDLS and YYNGEE. Trimming removed 4 bases from V and 6 bases from J, with 12 bases in between. The CDR3 has 13 residues.

This clonotype was recorded a few times. The chain links TRBV19 to TRBJ1-2, with TRBD1 matching 10 bases. This CDR3 comprises 13 residues. Germline assignment: CDR1 LNHDA and CDR2 SQIVND (reference sequence). Trimming took 10 bases from V and 4 from J; bases not matched to a gene: 6. The CDR3 sequence is CATGQGRPYGYTF. The CDR3 nucleotides read TGTGCCACGGGACAGGGGCGTCCCTATGGCTACACCTTC.

The genes are TRBV6-1 and TRBJ2-1; D is undetermined. Trimming removed 2 bases at V and 6 bases at J, with 14 bases between. The CDR3 spans 15 residues. Looked up from germline, CDR1 is MNHNS and CDR2 is SASEGT. The CDR3 DNA sequence: TGTGCCAGCAGTGAATCTCCCCGAGTTCGCAATGAGCAGTTCTTC. Encoded protein: CASSESPRVRNEQFF.

This clonotype was picked up many times. The chain links TRBV7-9 to TRBJ2-1, with 9 bases lining up with TRBD2. This CDR3 is built from 15 residues. With V trimmed by 6 bases and J by 4 bases, 7 bases remained unmatched. Germline V gene sequence: CDR1 SEHNR, CDR2 FQNEAQ (reference sequence). CDR3 residues: CASSSSGGPYNEQFF. Written as DNA, the CDR3 is TGTGCCAGCAGTAGTAGCGGGGGACCTTACAATGAGCAGTTCTTC.

This clonotype has a count of ten or more. The chain couples TRBV2 to TRBJ1-4; no firm D call. The CDR3 runs 14 residues. Germline V gene data show CDR1 as SNHLY and CDR2 as FYNNEI. Deletions cut 6 bases from V and 0 bases from J, with 8 bases between. The CDR3 loop reads CASRQETTNEKLFF. For the CDR3, the DNA is TGTGCCAGCAGGCAGGAAACAACTAATGAAAAACTGTTTTTT.

Comments on this clonotype: A single base separates this from a much larger clone, so it may be a read error. This chain links TRBV28 with TRBJ2-3; 10 bases fit TRBD2. The V gene's germline CDR1 is MDHEN and CDR2 SYDVKM. The CDR3 consists of 15 residues. The CDR3 is CANSPLAGEIDTQYF. Written as DNA, the CDR3 is TGTGCCAACAGTCCCCTAGCGGGAGAAATAGATACGCAGTATTTT.

This clonotype was observed a handful of times. This chain links TRBV15 with TRBJ2-7; 11 nucleotides line up with TRBD2. Losses at the gene ends were 2 bases for V and 1 base for J; bases not matched to a gene: 7. Germline V lookup: CDR1 LNHNV, CDR2 YYDKDF (reference sequence). The CDR3 consists of 17 residues. The CDR3 DNA sequence: TGTGCCACCAGCAGAACCGCCGGGACTAGCGGTTCCTACGAGCAGTACTTC. Amino acid sequence: CATSRTAGTSGSYEQYF.

About this clonotype: The conserved phenylalanine or tryptophan is not found at the CDR3 terminus, so this likely reflects a read error. This chain joins TRBV30 and TRBJ1-5, with a possible D match to TRBD1 (5 bases). The V end was cut by 5 bases, the J end by 4 bases, with 12 bases between. The length of the CDR3 is 13 residues. In germline, CDR1 is GTSNPN, CDR2 SVGIG (reference sequence). This CDR3 is CAWGITGNQPQHL. In DNA, the CDR3 is TGTGCCTGGGGGATTACAGGTAATCAGCCCCAGCATCTT.

Concerning this clonotype itself: This may arise from a read error, as a much more abundant clone is one base away. The V call is TRBV6-1, the J call TRBJ1-5; a weak D match, TRBD1 (6 bases). The germline gives CDR1 MNHNS, CDR2 SASEGT. With 6 bases removed from V and 0 bases from J, the gap between germline ends came to 12 bases. CDR3 length: 15 residues. For the CDR3, the DNA is TGTGCCAGCAGATGGACAGAAAATAGCAATCAGCCCCAGCATTTT. Translation: CASRWTENSNQPQHF.